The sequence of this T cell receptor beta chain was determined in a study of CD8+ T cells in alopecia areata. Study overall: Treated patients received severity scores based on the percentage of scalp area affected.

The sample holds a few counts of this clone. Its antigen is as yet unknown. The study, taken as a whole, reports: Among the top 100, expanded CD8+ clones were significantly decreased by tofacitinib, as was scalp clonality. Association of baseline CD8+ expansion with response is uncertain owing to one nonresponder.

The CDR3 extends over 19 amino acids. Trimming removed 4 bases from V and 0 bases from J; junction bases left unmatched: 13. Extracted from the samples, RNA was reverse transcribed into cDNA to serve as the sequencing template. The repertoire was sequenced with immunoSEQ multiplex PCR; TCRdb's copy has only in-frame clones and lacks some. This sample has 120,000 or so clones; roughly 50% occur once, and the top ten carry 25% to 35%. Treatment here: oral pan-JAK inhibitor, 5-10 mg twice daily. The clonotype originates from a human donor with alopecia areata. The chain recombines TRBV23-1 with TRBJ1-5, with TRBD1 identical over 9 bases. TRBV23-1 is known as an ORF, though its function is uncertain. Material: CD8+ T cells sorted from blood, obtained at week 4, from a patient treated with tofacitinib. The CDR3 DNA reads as TGCGCCAGCAGTCCTACAGGGGGCCACTGCCCGGGTAGCAATCAGCCCCAGCATTTT. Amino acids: CASSPTGGHCPGSNQPQHF.